The rows below give T cell receptor beta chains drawn from one sample of a study of CD8 T cells in ankylosing spondylitis. From the 5' RACE reads, TCRdb called clonotypes with MiXCR, one entry per CDR3 protein. The data hold about 390,000 distinct CDR3 sequences, with around 24% observed a single time. The sequencing sample was made of blood, either unsorted or a sorted T cell fraction (not recorded which). These receptors were obtained from a male donor with ankylosing spondylitis. The CDR3 runs from the conserved cysteine through the conserved F or W. Fields, in order: V gene, D gene, clone size, J gene, CDR3 DNA, CDR3 protein. A D gene is named only where the DNA matches it firmly. Rows give clone size only sometimes, using once, few, many, or a class for an expanded clone.

v_gene: TRBV7-9; d_gene: -; abundance: -; j_gene: TRBJ2-5; CDR3nt: TGTGCCAGCAGCCCTGGGAAACAGGCACAAGAGACCCAGTACTTC; CDR3aa: CASSPGKQAQETQYF
v_gene: TRBV5-1; d_gene: -; abundance: few; j_gene: TRBJ2-5; CDR3nt: TGCGCCAGCAGCTTGGTGACTTGGGAGACCCAGTACTTC; CDR3aa: CASSLVTWETQYF
v_gene: TRBV6-5; d_gene: -; abundance: few; j_gene: TRBJ2-1; CDR3nt: TGTGCCAGCAGTTACTCGTCTAGATCAACCTCCTACAATGAGCAGTTCTTC; CDR3aa: CASSYSSRSTSYNEQFF
v_gene: TRBV20-1; d_gene: TRBD2; abundance: few; j_gene: TRBJ2-1; CDR3nt: TGCAGTGCTAGACCACTAGCGGGAGCTCCCCTGTCCTACAATGAGCAGTTCTTC; CDR3aa: CSARPLAGAPLSYNEQFF
v_gene: TRBV28; d_gene: TRBD2; abundance: once; j_gene: TRBJ2-2; CDR3nt: TGTGCCAGCAGTTTTGGGGGGGGACCCGGGGAGCTGTTTTTT; CDR3aa: CASSFGGGPGELFF
v_gene: TRBV5-1; d_gene: -; abundance: few; j_gene: TRBJ2-3; CDR3nt: TGCGCCAGCAGCTTGGATGGCGCCCTCGGGGATACGCAGTATTTT; CDR3aa: CASSLDGALGDTQYF
v_gene: TRBV25-1; d_gene: -; abundance: many; j_gene: TRBJ2-1; CDR3nt: TGTGCCAGCAGTGAATACGGATTGAATGAGCAGTTCTTC; CDR3aa: CASSEYGLNEQFF
v_gene: TRBV4-1; d_gene: -; abundance: few; j_gene: TRBJ2-5; CDR3nt: TGCGCCAGCAGCCAATGGAGTATCGCGCAAGAGACCCAGTACTTC; CDR3aa: CASSQWSIAQETQYF
v_gene: TRBV7-9; d_gene: -; abundance: -; j_gene: TRBJ1-2; CDR3nt: TGTGCCAGCAGCTTTGCGGGCTATGGCTACACCTTC; CDR3aa: CASSFAGYGYTF
v_gene: TRBV6-1; d_gene: TRBD1; abundance: few; j_gene: TRBJ1-2; CDR3nt: TGTGCCAGCAGCCCGGACAGGGCCCATGGCTACACCTTC; CDR3aa: CASSPDRAHGYTF
v_gene: TRBV11-1; d_gene: -; abundance: few; j_gene: TRBJ2-1; CDR3nt: TGTGCCAGCACCTGGGGGGAGGCTCACTACAATGAGCAGTTCTTC; CDR3aa: CASTWGEAHYNEQFF
v_gene: TRBV5-8; d_gene: -; abundance: -; j_gene: TRBJ2-4; CDR3nt: TGTGCCAGCAGCCTTCCGGCAGCCAAAAACATTCAGTACTTC; CDR3aa: CASSLPAAKNIQYF
v_gene: TRBV28; d_gene: -; abundance: once; j_gene: TRBJ2-7; CDR3nt: TGTGCCAGCAGTTTTGGGGCTTTAACCTACGAGCAGTACTTC; CDR3aa: CASSFGALTYEQYF
v_gene: TRBV6-5; d_gene: -; abundance: few; j_gene: TRBJ1-1; CDR3nt: TGTGCCAGCAGTTACTCGGACTTTCGGACCCCCTGCTTCTTT; CDR3aa: CASSYSDFRTPCFF
v_gene: TRBV12-3/TRBV12-4; d_gene: -; abundance: -; j_gene: TRBJ1-5; CDR3nt: TGTGCCAGCAGTTTATCTGAGGATCAGCCCCAGCATTTT; CDR3aa: CASSLSEDQPQHF
v_gene: TRBV12-3/TRBV12-4; d_gene: -; abundance: few; j_gene: TRBJ1-5; CDR3nt: TGTGCCACCGACTCGGGGGGGGTTCATCAGCCCCAGCATTTT; CDR3aa: CATDSGGVHQPQHF
v_gene: TRBV6-2/TRBV6-3; d_gene: -; abundance: -; j_gene: TRBJ1-5; CDR3nt: TGTGCCAGCAGGCCTCGGGATCAGCCCCAGCATTTT; CDR3aa: CASRPRDQPQHF
v_gene: TRBV29-1; d_gene: -; abundance: few; j_gene: TRBJ1-1; CDR3nt: TGCAGCGTTGATATAGGGGGGGGGACTGAAGCTTTCTTT; CDR3aa: CSVDIGGGTEAFF
v_gene: TRBV28; d_gene: -; abundance: many; j_gene: TRBJ2-7; CDR3nt: TGTGCCAGCACCCCCCCGGACGGTTTCTCCTACGAGCAGTACTTC; CDR3aa: CASTPPDGFSYEQYF
v_gene: TRBV5-1; d_gene: -; abundance: many; j_gene: TRBJ1-3; CDR3nt: TGCGCCAGCAGCTTGGAAGGGACTGGAAACACCATATATTTT; CDR3aa: CASSLEGTGNTIYF
v_gene: TRBV12-3/TRBV12-4; d_gene: TRBD2; abundance: -; j_gene: TRBJ2-3; CDR3nt: TGTGCCAGCAGTGGGGGACTAGCGGCAGATACGCAGTATTTT; CDR3aa: CASSGGLAADTQYF
v_gene: TRBV20-1; d_gene: -; abundance: few; j_gene: TRBJ2-1; CDR3nt: TGCAGTGCTAGAGAGGGACGGAGCTCCTACAATGAGCAGTTCTTC; CDR3aa: CSAREGRSSYNEQFF
v_gene: TRBV7-9; d_gene: -; abundance: few; j_gene: TRBJ1-3; CDR3nt: TGTGCCAGCAGTCCTCTTCCAACCACCATATATTTT; CDR3aa: CASSPLPTTIYF